This T cell receptor beta chain was sequenced for a study of blood T cell repertoires in COVID-19. Across the study: Researchers got acute and convalescent COVID-19 samples from the United States, Italy and Spain. Sources were T cells, B-cell-depleted T cells, or PBMCs; the material itself was cDNA or gDNA.

Those who participated ranged in age from roughly 18 to 90 years and resided in under 25 US areas. Shortly before study entry, within 2 weeks, exposed participants had met a COVID-19 case. The assay was immunoSEQ multiplex PCR, and TCRdb's table has in-frame clones only and misses some. The table lists about 220,000 clones, 83% of them singletons. The ends lost 4 bases at V and 4 bases at J; junction bases unmatched: 2. The CDR3 extends over 13 amino acids. Sequenced: PBMCs or T cells enriched from blood (not recorded which). The receptor comes from a woman aged 40 to 50 who had been exposed to COVID-19. The chain recombines TRBV12-3 or TRBV12-4 with TRBJ1-2; TRBD1 matches 8 bases. CDR3 loop: CASSSGQGYGYTF. The CDR3 DNA sequence: TGTGCCAGCAGTTCCGGACAGGGCTATGGCTACACCTTC.